The clone carrying this T cell receptor (beta chain) was seen a handful of times. Its matching antigen is unknown. This sample stems from a study of PD-1 blockade in classical Hodgkin lymphoma. Time point specified: newly diagnosed, previously untreated cHL patient sample. It was by magnetic negative selection that CD4+ T cells were purified from thawed PBMCs. Researchers used newly diagnosed, untreated classical Hodgkin lymphoma PBMCs for comparison. Measured with immunoSEQ multiplex PCR; TCRdb has only the in-frame clones, and not every one. Of more than 15,000 clones in the sample, just over 85% were seen once. Study observations and caveats: Reports indicated that newly diagnosed patients had lower baseline TCR diversity than healthy donors did.

This TCR came from a human donor with classical Hodgkin lymphoma. What was sequenced was CD4+ T cells from blood.

The chain's CDR3 is CASRGFMNTEAFF. The CDR3 bases are TGCGCCAGCAGGGGGTTCATGAACACTGAAGCTTTCTTT. The gene calls are TRBV5-1 and TRBJ1-1; no firm D call. Germline V CDR1 and CDR2: SGHRS, YFSETQ. The V end lost 5 bases, the J end lost 0 bases, and 8 bases lay between the germline ends. CDR3 size: 13 residues. Together with reference TRBV5-1 and TRBJ1-1, the CDR3 gives the full variable domain: KAGVTQTPRYLIKTRGQQVTLSCSPISGHRSVSWYQQTPGQGLQFLFEYFSETQRNKGNFPGRFSGRQFSNSRSEMNVSTLELGDSALYLCASRGFMNTEAFFGQGTRLTVV.